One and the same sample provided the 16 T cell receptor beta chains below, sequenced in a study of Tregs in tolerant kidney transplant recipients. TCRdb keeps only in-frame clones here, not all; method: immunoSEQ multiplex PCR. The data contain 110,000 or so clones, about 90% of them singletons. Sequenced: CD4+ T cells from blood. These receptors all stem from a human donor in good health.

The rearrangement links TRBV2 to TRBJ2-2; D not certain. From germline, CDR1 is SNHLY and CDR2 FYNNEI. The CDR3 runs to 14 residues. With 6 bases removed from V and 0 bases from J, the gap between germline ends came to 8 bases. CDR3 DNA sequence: TGTGCCAGCAGAACAAGTTCGAACACCGGGGAGCTGTTTTTT. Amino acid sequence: CASRTSSNTGELFF.

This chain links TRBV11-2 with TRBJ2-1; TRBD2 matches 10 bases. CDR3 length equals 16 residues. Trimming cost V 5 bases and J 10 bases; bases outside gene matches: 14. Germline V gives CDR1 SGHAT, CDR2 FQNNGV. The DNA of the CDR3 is TGTGCCAGCAGCCCCCTTGGGACTAGCGACTTAAGGGAGCAGTTCTTC. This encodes CASSPLGTSDLREQFF.

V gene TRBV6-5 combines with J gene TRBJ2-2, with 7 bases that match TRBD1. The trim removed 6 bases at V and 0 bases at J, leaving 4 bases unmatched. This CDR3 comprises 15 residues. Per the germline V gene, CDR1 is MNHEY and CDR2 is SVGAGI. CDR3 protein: CASSRDSANTGELFF. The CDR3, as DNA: TGTGCCAGCAGCCGGGACAGCGCGAACACCGGGGAGCTGTTTTTT.

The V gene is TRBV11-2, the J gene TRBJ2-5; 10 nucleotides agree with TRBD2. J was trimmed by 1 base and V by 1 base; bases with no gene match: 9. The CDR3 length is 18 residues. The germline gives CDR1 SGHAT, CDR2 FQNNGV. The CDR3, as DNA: TGTGCCAGCAGCTTAGCGAATAGCGGGGGGTCAACCCAAGAGACCCAGTACTTC. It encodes CASSLANSGGSTQETQYF.

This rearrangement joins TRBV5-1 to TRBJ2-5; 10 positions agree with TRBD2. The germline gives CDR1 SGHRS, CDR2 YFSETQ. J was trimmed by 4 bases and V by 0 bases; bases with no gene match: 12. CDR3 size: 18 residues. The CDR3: CASSLGGTSGTYAETQYF. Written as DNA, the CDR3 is TGCGCCAGCAGCTTGGGTGGCACTAGCGGGACCTATGCAGAGACCCAGTACTTC.

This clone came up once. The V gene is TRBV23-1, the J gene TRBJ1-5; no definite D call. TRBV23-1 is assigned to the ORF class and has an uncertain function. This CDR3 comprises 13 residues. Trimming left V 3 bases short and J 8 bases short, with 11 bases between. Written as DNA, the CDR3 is TGCGCCAGCAGTCAGCTGGGTATGGAGCCCCAGCATTTT. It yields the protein CASSQLGMEPQHF.

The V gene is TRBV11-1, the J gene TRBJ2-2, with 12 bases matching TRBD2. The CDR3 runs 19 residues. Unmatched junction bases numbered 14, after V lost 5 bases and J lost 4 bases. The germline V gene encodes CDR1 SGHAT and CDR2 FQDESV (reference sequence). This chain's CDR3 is CASSPLNQKLAGGTGELFF. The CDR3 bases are TGTGCCAGCAGCCCTCTTAACCAAAAACTAGCGGGAGGCACCGGGGAGCTGTTTTTT.

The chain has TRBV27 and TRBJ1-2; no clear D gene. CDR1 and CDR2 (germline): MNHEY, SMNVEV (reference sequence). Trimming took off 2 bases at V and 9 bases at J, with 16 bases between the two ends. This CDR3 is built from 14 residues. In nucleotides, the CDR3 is TGTGCCAGCAGTTTACTGGACGGAACCACGAGCTACACCTTC. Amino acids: CASSLLDGTTSYTF.

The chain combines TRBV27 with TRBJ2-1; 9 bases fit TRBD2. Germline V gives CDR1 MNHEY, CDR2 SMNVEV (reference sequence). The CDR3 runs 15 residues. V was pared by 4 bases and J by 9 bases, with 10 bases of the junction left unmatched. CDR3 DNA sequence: TGTGCCAGCAGTTCGGATGCGGGAGGGCCGATTGAGCAGTTCTTC. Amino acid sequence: CASSSDAGGPIEQFF.

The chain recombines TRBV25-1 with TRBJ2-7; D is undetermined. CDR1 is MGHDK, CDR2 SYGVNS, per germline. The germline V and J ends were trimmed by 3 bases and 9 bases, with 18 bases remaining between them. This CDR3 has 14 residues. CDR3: CASSDKSTLTGQYF. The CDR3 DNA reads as TGTGCCAGCAGTGACAAGAGCACCCTAACCGGGCAGTACTTC.

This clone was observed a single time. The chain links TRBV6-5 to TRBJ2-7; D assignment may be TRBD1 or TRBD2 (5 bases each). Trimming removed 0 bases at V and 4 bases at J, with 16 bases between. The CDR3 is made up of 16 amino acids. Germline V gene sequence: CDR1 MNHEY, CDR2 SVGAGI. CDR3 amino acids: CASSYSGGTLRYEQYF. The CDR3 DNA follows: TGTGCCAGCAGTTACTCGGGTGGGACCCTCCGGTACGAGCAGTACTTC.

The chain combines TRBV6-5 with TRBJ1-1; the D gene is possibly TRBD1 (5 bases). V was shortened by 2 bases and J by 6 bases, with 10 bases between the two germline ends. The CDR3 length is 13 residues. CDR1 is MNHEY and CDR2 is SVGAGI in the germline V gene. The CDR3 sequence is CASSYVRGAEAFF. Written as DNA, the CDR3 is TGTGCCAGCAGTTACGTGAGAGGGGCTGAAGCTTTCTTT.

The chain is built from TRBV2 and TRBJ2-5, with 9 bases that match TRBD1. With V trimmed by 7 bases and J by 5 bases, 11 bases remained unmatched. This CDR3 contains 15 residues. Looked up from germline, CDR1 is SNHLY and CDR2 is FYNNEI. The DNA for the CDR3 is TGTGCCAGCAAAGGACAGGGGACACAATTGGAGACCCAGTACTTC. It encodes CASKGQGTQLETQYF.

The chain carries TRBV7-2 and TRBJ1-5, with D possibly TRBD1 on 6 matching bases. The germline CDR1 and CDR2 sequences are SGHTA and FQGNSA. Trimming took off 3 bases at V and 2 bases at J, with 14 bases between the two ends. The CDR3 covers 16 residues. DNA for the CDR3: TGTGCCAGCAGCTTCGGGGGGCTTAAGGGCAATCAGCCCCAGCATTTT. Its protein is CASSFGGLKGNQPQHF.

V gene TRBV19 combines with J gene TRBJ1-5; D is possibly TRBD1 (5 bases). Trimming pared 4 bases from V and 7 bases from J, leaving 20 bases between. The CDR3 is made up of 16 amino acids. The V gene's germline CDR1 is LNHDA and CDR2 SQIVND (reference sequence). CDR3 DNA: TGTGCCAGTAGTACATCCGACGACAGTCGAGGGCAGCCCCAGCATTTT. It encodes CASSTSDDSRGQPQHF.

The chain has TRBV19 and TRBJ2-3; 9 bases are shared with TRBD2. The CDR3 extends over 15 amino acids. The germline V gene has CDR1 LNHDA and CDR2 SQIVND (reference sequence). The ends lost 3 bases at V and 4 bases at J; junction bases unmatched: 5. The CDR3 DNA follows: TGTGCCAGTAGTATGAGAGGCGGGAGGGCAGATACGCAGTATTTT. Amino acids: CASSMRGGRADTQYF.